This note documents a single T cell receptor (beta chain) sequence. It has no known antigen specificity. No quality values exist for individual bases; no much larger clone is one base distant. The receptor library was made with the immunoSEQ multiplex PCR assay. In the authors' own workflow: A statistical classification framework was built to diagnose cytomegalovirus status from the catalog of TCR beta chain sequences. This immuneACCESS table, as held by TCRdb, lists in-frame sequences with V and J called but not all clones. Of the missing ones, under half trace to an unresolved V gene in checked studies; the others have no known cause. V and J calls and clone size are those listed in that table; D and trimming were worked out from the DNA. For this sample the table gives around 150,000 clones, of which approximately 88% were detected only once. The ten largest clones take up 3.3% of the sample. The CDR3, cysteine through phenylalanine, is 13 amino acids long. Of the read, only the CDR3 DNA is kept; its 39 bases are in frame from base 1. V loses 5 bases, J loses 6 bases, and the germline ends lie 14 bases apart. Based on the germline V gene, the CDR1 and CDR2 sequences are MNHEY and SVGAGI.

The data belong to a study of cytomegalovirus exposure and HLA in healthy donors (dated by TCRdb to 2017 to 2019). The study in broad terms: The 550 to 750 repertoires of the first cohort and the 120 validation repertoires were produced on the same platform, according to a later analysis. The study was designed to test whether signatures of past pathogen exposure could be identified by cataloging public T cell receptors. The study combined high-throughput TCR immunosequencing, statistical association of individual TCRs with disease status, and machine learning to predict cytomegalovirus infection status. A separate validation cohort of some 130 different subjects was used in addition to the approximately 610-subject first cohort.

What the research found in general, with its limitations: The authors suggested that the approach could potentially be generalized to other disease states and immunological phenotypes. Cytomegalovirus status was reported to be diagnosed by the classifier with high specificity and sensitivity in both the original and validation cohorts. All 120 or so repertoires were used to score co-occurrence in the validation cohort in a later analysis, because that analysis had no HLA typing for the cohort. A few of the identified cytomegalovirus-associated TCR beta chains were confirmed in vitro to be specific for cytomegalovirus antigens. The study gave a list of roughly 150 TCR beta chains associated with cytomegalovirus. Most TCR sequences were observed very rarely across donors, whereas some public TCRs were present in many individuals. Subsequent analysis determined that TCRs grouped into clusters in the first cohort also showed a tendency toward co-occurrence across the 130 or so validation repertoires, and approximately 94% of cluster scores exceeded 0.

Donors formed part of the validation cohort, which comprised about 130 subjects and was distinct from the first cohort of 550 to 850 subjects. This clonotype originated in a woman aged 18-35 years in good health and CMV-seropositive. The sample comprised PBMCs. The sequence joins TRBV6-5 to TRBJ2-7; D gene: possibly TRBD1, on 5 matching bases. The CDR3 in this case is CASSEGEASEQYF. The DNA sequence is TGTGCCAGCAGTGAAGGGGAAGCTTCCGAGCAGTACTTC.